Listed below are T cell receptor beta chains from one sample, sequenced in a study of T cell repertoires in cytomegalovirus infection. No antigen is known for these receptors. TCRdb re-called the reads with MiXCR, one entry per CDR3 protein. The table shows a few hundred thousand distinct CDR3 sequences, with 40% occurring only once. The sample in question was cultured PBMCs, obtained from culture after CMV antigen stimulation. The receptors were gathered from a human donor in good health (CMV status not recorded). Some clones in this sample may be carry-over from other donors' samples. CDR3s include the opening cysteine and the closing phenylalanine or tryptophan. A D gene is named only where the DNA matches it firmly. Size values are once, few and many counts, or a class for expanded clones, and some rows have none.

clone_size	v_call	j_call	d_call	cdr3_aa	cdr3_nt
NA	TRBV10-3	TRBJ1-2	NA	CATSSGESWYGYTF	TGTGCCACCTCCTCCGGGGAATCCTGGTATGGCTACACCTTC
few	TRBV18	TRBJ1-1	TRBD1	CASSGQANTEAFF	TGTGCCAGCTCGGGACAGGCGAACACTGAAGCTTTCTTT
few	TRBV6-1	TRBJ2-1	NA	CASRATGYEQFF	TGTGCCAGCAGGGCTACAGGGTATGAGCAGTTCTTC
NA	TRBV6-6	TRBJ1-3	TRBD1	CASSRDRVDSGNTIYF	TGTGCCAGCAGTCGGGACAGGGTCGACTCTGGAAACACCATATATTTT
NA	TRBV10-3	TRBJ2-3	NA	CAISESTGRERSDTQYF	TGTGCCATCAGTGAGTCGACAGGGCGGGAGAGGTCAGATACGCAGTATTTT
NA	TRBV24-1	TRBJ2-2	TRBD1	CATSDSAGTGGNTGELFF	TGTGCCACCAGTGATTCAGCAGGGACAGGAGGCAACACCGGGGAGCTGTTTTTT
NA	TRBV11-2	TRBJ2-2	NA	CASIRTRGRELFF	TGTGCCAGCATCCGGACCCGGGGGAGGGAGCTGTTTTTT
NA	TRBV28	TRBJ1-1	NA	CASSILNTEAFF	TGTGCCAGCAGTATTCTGAACACTGAAGCTTTCTTT
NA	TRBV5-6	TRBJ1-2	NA	CASSPDSSIGYTF	TGTGCCAGCAGCCCAGACTCGTCTATTGGCTACACCTTC
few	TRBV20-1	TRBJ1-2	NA	CSATRMGWGYGYTF	TGCAGTGCTACACGTATGGGGTGGGGCTATGGCTACACCTTC
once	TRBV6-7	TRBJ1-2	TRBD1	CASSFLGGQGANYGYTF	TGTGCCAGCAGCTTTCTAGGGGGACAGGGGGCTAACTATGGCTACACCTTC
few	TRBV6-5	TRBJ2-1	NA	CASSYSRYNNEQFF	TGTGCCAGCAGTTACTCCCGGTACAACAATGAGCAGTTCTTC
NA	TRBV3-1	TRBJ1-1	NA	CASSQANTEAFF	TGTGCCAGCAGCCAAGCGAACACTGAAGCTTTCTTT
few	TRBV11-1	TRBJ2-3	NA	CASRRPYTDTQYF	TGTGCCAGCAGACGACCATACACAGATACGCAGTATTTT
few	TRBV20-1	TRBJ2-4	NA	CSARPDPIAKNIQYF	TGCAGTGCTAGACCGGACCCAATAGCCAAAAACATTCAGTACTTC
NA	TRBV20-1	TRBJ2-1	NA	CSAFVDWKDGADNEQFF	TGCAGTGCTTTCGTAGACTGGAAAGATGGAGCGGACAATGAGCAGTTCTTC
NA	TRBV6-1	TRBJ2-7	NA	CANRGGGHEQYF	TGTGCCAACCGCGGAGGGGGCCACGAGCAGTACTTC
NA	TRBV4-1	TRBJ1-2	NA	CASSQVSGRSEGYTF	TGTGCCAGCAGCCAAGTTTCGGGGCGGTCGGAGGGCTACACCTTC
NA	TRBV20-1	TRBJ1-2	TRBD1	CSARSRQGLNYGYTF	TGCAGTGCTAGATCCCGACAGGGGCTCAACTATGGCTACACCTTC
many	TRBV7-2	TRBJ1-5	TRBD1	CASSTTGYSNQPQHF	TGTGCCAGCAGCACGACAGGGTATAGCAATCAGCCCCAGCATTTT
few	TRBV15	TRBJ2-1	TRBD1	CATSSDLRTGSYNEQFF	TGTGCCACCAGCAGTGACTTGAGGACAGGAAGCTACAATGAGCAGTTCTTC
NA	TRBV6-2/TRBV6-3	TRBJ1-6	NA	CASSSVRQALSSPLHF	TGTGCCAGCAGTTCCGTCCGACAGGCTCTCTCCTCACCCCTCCACTTT
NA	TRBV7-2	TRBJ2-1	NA	CASSLAQPHEQFF	TGTGCCAGCAGCTTAGCGCAGCCCCACGAGCAGTTCTTC
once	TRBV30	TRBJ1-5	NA	CAWSVPGGYSNQPQHF	TGTGCCTGGAGTGTACCGGGAGGGTATAGCAATCAGCCCCAGCATTTT
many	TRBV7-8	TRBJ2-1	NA	CASSLFLAKYNEQFF	TGTGCCAGCAGCTTATTTTTAGCGAAATACAATGAGCAGTTCTTC
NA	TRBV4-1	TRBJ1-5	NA	CASSQEREGWQPQHF	TGCGCCAGCAGCCAAGAGAGGGAGGGTTGGCAGCCCCAGCATTTT
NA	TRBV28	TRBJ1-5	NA	CASREQGGSNQPQHF	TGTGCCAGCAGGGAACAGGGAGGCAGCAATCAGCCCCAGCATTTT
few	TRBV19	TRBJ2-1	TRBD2	CASSIPRRLAGVSNEQFF	TGTGCCAGTAGTATCCCTCGCCGACTAGCGGGAGTGAGCAATGAGCAGTTCTTC
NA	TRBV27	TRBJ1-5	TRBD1	CASSPSTGQPQHF	TGTGCCAGCAGTCCCTCGACAGGGCAGCCCCAGCATTTT
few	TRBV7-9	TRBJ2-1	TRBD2	CASSLAASGRSSEQFF	TGTGCCAGCAGCTTAGCGGCTAGCGGGAGGTCGAGTGAGCAGTTCTTC
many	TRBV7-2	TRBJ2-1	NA	CASSLMTGPYNEQFF	TGTGCCAGCAGCTTAATGACAGGCCCCTACAATGAGCAGTTCTTC
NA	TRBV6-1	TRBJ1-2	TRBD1	CASSPGGGPGGYGYTF	TGTGCCAGCAGCCCAGGGGGAGGACCAGGTGGCTATGGCTACACCTTC
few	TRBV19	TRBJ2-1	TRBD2	CASSPRLAASYNEQFF	TGTGCCAGTAGTCCACGACTAGCGGCCTCGTACAATGAGCAGTTCTTC